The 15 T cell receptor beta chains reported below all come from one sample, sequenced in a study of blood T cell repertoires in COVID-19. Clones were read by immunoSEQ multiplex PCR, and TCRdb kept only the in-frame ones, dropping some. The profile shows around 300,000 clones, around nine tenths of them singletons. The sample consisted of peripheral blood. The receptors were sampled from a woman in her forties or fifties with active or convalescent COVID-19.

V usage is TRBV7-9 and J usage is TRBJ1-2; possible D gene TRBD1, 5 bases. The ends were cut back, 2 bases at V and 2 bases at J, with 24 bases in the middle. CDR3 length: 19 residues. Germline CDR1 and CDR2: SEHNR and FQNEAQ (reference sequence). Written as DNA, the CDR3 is TGTGCCAGCAGCTTACCAGCGCCCGGGGGGACCGACACCAACTATGGCTACACCTTC. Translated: CASSLPAPGGTDTNYGYTF.

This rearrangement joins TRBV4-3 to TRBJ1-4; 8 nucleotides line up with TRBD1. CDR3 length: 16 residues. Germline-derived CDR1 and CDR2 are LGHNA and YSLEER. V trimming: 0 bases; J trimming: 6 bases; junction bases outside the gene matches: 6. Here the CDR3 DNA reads TGCGCCAGCAGCCAAGATCTCGACAGGGGTGATGAAAAACTGTTTTTT. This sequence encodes CASSQDLDRGDEKLFF.

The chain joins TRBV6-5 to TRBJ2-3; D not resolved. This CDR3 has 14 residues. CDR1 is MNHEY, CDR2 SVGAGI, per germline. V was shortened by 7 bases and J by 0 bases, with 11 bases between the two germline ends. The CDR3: CASMPRTSTDTQYF. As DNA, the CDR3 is TGTGCCAGCATGCCACGTACTAGCACAGATACGCAGTATTTT.

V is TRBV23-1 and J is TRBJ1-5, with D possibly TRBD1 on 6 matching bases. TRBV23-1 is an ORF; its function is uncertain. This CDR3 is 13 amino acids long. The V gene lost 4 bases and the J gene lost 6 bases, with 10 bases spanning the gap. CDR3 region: CASSPRGSQPQHF. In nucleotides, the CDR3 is TGCGCCAGCAGTCCGAGGGGGTCTCAGCCCCAGCATTTT.

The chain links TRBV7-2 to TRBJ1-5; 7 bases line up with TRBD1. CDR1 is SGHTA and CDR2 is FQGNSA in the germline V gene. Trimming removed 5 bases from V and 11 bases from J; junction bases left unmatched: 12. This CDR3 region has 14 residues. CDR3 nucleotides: TGTGCCAGCAGCCCCGCCCACGGACAGGTAGCCCAGCATTTT. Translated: CASSPAHGQVAQHF.

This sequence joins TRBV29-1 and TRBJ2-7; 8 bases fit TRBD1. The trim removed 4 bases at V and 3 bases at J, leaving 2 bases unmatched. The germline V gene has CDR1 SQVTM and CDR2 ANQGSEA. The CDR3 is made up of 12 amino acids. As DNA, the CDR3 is TGCAGCGTTGGTGACAGGGGCTACGAGCAGTACTTC. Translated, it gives CSVGDRGYEQYF.

The CDR3: CASSYPEHEAFF. CDR3 DNA: TGTGCCAGCAGCTATCCCGAGCATGAAGCTTTCTTT. V and J are TRBV7-9 and TRBJ1-1, with D unresolved. CDR3 length: 12 residues. Trimming shortened V by 4 bases and J by 7 bases, and 10 bases separated the two germline ends. CDR1 is SEHNR, CDR2 FQNEAQ, per germline (reference sequence). Full variable domain (rest looked up from reference TRBV7-9 and TRBJ1-1): DTGVSQNPRHKITKRGQNVTFRCDPISEHNRLYWYRQTLGQGPEFLTYFQNEAQLEKSRLLSDRFSAERPKGSFSTLEIQRTEQGDSAMYLCASSYPEHEAFFGQGTRLTVV.

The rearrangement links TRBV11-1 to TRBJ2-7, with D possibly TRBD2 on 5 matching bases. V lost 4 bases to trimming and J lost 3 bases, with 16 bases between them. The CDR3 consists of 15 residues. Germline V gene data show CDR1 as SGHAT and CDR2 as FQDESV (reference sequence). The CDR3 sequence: CASSSTSAGVYEQYF. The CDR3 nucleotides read TGTGCCAGCAGCTCGACCTCGGCGGGTGTCTACGAGCAGTACTTC.

This CDR3 is CASSLPWTGFPNQPQHF. CDR3 DNA: TGTGCCAGCAGCCTACCCTGGACAGGATTCCCCAATCAGCCCCAGCATTTT. The chain uses TRBV28 and TRBJ1-5; TRBD1 matches at 7 bases. Germline V gene data show CDR1 as MDHEN and CDR2 as SYDVKM. After removal of 6 bases from V and 3 bases from J, the junction contained 14 bases not matched to a gene. The CDR3 totals 17 residues.

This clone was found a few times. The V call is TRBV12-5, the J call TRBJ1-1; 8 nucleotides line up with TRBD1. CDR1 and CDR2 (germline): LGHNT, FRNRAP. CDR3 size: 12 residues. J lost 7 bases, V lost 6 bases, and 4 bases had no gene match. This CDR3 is CASGNRGFEAFF. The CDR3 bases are TGTGCTAGTGGAAACAGGGGGTTTGAAGCTTTCTTT.

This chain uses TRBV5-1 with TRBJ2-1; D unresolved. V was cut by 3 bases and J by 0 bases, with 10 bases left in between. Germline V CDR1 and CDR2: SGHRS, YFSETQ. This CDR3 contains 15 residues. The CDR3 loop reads CASSSSLGSYNEQFF. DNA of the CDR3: TGCGCCAGCAGCTCCTCCCTCGGCTCCTACAATGAGCAGTTCTTC.

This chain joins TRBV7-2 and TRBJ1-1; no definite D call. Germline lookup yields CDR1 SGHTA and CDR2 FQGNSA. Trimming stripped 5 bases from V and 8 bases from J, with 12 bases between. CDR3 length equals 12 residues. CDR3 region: CASSHGSEEAFF. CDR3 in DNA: TGTGCCAGCAGCCATGGGAGTGAGGAAGCTTTCTTT.

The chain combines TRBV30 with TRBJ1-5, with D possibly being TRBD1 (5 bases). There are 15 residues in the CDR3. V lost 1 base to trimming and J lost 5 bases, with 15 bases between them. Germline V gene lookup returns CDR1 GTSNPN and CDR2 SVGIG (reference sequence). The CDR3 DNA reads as TGTGCCTGGAGTGATGGGGGGTTCCCTCATCAGCCCCAGCATTTT. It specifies CAWSDGGFPHQPQHF.

CDR3 in amino acids: CASSQDRGGRNEKLFF. CDR3 in DNA: TGTGCCAGCAGCCAAGATAGGGGGGGACGCAATGAAAAACTGTTTTTT. The chain has TRBV4-2 and TRBJ1-4; possibly TRBD1 for D (6 bases). The CDR3 is 16 residues long. In germline, CDR1 is LGHNA, CDR2 YNFKEQ. Deletions cut 0 bases from V and 5 bases from J, with 13 bases between.

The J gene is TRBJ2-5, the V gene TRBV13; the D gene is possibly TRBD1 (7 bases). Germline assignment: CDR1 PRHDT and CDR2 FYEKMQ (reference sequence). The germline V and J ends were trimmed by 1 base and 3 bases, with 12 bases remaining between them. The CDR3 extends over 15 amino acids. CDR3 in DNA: TGTGCCAGCAGCTTAGTCGGAGGGGGCGAAGAGACCCAGTACTTC. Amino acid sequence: CASSLVGGGEETQYF. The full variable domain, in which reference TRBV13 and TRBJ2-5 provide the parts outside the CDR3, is AAGVIQSPRHLIKEKRETATLKCYPIPRHDTVYWYQQGPGQDPQFLISFYEKMQSDKGSIPDRFSAQQFSDYHSELNMSSLELGDSALYFCASSLVGGGEETQYFGPGTRLLVL.